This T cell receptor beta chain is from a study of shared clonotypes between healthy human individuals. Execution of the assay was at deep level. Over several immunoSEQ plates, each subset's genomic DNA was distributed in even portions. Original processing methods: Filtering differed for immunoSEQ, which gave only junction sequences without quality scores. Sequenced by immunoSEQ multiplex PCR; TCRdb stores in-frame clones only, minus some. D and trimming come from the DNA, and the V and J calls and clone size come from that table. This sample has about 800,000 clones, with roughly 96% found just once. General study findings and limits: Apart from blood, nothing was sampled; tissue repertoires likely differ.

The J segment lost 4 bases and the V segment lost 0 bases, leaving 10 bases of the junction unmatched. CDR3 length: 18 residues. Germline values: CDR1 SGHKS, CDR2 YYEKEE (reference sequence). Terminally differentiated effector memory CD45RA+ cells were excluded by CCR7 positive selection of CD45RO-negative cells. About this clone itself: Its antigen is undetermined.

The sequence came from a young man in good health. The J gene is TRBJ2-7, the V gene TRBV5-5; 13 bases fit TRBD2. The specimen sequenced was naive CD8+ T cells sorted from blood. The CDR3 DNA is TGTGCCAGCAGCTTGGTAGAGTTGGGACTAGCGGGACGGTACGAGCAGTACTTC. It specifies CASSLVELGLAGRYEQYF.